The clone carrying this TCR beta chain was picked up a small number of times. TCRdb itself ran the RT-PCR reads through MiXCR, one entry per CDR3 protein. Found here are over 400,000 distinct CDR3 sequences, 15% to 20% of them singletons; the top ten hold about 7%. The entry originates in a study of patients and donors after allogeneic stem cell transplantation. The germline V gene encodes CDR1 LNHNV and CDR2 YYDKDF (reference sequence). V shed 4 bases and J shed 5 bases, with 5 bases lying between them. The CDR3 is 12 amino acids. The chain carries TRBV15 and TRBJ2-2; D unresolved. The sample was blood, either unsorted or a sorted T cell fraction (not recorded which). The origin of this receptor is a human donor who was either an allogeneic HSCT recipient or a stem cell or donor lymphocyte infusion donor (not recorded which). It is not recorded whose cells these are; they may come from a transplant donor. The CDR3 DNA reads as TGTGCCACCAGCAAGGGAACCGGGGAGCTGTTTTTT. It is translated as CATSKGTGELFF.